This T cell receptor (beta chain) was profiled in a study of blood T cell repertoires in COVID-19. This clone was seen only a few times. The germline CDR1 and CDR2 sequences are GTSNPN and SVGIG (reference sequence). V shed 4 bases and J 8 bases; nucleotides not matched to a gene: 14. The length of the CDR3 is 15 residues. The method was immunoSEQ multiplex PCR; TCRdb's version includes in-frame clones alone and lacks a portion of them. The table shows hundreds of thousands of clones, with roughly nine tenths occurring only once. The chain has TRBV30 and TRBJ1-2, with 9 bases identical to TRBD1. The clonotype originates from a woman aged 55-69 years who had recovered from COVID-19. The sequenced material came from PBMCs or T cells enriched from blood (not recorded which). CDR3 nucleotides: TGTGCCTGGAAGGGACAGGGACTTGAAGGGAGGGGCTACACCTTC. This translates into CAWKGQGLEGRGYTF.